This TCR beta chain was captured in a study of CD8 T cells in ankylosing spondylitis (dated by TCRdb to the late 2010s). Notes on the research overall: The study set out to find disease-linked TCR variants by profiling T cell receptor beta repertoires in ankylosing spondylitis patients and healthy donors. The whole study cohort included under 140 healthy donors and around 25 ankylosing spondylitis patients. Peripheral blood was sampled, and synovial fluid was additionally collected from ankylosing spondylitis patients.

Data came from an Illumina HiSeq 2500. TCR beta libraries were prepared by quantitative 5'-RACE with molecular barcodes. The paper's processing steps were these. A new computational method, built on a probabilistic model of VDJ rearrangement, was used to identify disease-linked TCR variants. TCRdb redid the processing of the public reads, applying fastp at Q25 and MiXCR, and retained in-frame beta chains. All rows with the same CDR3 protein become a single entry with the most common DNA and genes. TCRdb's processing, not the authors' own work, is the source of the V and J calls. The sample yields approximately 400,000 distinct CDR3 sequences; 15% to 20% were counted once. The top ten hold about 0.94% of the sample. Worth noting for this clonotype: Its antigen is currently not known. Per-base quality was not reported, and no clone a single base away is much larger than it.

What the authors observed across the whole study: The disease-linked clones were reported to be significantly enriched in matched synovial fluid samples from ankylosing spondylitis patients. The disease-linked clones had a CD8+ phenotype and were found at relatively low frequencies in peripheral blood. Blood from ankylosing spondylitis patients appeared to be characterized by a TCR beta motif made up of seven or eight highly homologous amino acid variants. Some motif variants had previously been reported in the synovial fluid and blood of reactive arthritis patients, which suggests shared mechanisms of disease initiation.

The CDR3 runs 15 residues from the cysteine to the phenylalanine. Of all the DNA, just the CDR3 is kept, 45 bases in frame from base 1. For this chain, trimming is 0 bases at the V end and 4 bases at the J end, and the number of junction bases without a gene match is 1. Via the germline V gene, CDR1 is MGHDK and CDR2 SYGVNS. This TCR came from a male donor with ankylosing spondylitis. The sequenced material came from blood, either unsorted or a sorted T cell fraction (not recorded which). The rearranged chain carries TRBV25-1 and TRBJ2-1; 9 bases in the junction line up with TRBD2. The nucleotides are TGTGCCAGCAGTGAATATAGCGGGAGTTACAATGAGCAGTTCTTC. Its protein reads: CASSEYSGSYNEQFF.